The 2 T cell receptor beta chains below were found in one sample sequenced in a study of cytomegalovirus exposure and HLA in healthy donors. PCR was performed using 60 Vbeta and 13 Jbeta primers. The data were produced by immunoSEQ multiplex PCR, yet TCRdb's version contains in-frame clones alone and is incomplete. The table includes roughly 140,000 clones, approximately 80% detected once. The sample taken for sequencing was PBMCs. These receptors were collected from a woman aged 40 to 50 in good health and CMV-seropositive.

The chain joins TRBV9 to TRBJ2-5, with 9 bases matching TRBD1. Germline assignment: CDR1 SGDLS and CDR2 YYNGEE. The junction had 5 bases not matched to a gene; V was cut back by 1 base and J by 4 bases. The CDR3 runs 15 residues. CDR3 in amino acids: CASSVRTGAAETQYF. DNA for the CDR3: TGTGCCAGCAGCGTAAGGACAGGGGCTGCAGAGACCCAGTACTTC.

The chain couples TRBV10-3 to TRBJ2-5; D gene uncertain. The DNA end lines up better with TRBJ2-7; the J call may be wrong. Germline values: CDR1 ENHRY, CDR2 SYGVKD. There are 14 residues in the CDR3. The CDR3 region is CAISEKRELYEQYF. The DNA for the CDR3 is TGTGCCATCAGTGAAAAGCGCGAATTATACGAGCAGTACTTC.